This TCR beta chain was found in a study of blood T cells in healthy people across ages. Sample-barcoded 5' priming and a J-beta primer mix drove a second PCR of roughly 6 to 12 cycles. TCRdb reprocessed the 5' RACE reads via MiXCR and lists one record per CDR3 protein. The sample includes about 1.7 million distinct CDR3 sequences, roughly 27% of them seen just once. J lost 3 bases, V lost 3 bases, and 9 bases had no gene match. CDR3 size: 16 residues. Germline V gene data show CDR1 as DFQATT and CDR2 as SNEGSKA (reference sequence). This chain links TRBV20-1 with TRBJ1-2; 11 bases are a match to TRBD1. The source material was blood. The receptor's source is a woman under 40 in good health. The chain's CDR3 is CSASVPGTGGDYGYTF. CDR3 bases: TGCAGTGCTAGCGTCCCCGGGACAGGGGGAGACTATGGCTACACCTTC.